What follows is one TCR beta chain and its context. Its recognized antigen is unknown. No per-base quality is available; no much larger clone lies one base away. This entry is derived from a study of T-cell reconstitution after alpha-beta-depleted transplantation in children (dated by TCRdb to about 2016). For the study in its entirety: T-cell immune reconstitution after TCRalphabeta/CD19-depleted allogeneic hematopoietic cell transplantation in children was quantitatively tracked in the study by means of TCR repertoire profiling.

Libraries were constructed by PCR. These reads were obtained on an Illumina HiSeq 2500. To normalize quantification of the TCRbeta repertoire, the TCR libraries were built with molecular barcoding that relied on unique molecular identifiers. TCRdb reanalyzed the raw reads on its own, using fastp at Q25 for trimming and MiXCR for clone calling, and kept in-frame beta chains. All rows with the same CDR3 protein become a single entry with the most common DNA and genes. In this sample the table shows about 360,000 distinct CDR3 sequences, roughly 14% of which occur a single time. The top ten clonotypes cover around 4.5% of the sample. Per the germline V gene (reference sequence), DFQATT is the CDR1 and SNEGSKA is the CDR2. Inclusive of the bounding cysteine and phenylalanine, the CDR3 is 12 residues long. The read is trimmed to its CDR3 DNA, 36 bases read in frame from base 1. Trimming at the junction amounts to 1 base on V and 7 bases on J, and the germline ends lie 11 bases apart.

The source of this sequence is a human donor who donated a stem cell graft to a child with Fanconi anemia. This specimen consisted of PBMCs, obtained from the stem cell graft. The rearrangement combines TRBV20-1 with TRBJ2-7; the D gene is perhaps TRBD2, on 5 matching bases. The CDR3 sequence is CSARGGASEQYF. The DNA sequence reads TGCAGTGCTAGAGGGGGAGCCTCTGAGCAGTACTTC.